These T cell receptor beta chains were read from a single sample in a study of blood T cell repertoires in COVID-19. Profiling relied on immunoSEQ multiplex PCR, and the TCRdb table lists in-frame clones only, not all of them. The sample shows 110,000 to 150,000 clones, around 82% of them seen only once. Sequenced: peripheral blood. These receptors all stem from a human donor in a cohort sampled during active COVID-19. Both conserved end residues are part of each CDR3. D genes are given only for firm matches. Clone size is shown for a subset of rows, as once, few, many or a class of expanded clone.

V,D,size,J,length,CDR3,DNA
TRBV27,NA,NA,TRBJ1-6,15,CASSFKAREGSPLHF,TGTGCCAGCAGTTTTAAAGCCAGGGAAGGATCACCCCTCCACTTT
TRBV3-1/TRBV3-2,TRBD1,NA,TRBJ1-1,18,CASSRRDRLRFQSTEAFF,TGTGCCAGCAGCCGCCGGGACAGGCTCAGGTTCCAGAGCACTGAAGCTTTCTTT
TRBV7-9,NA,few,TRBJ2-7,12,CASSLETYEQYF,TGTGCCAGCAGCTTGGAGACCTACGAGCAGTACTTC
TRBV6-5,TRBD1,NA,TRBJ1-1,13,CASRQGARAEAFF,TGTGCCAGCAGGCAGGGGGCGCGCGCTGAAGCTTTCTTT
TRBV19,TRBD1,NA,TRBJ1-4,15,CASSPRQGRHEKLFF,TGTGCCAGTAGTCCGAGACAGGGTAGGCATGAAAAACTGTTTTTT
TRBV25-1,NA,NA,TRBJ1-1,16,CASSEFGKGRNTEAFF,TGTGCCAGCAGTGAATTCGGGAAGGGCAGGAACACTGAAGCTTTCTTT
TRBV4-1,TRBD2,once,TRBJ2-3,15,CASSQVIVPGGTQYF,TGCGCCAGCAGCCAAGTTATAGTCCCGGGGGGTACGCAGTATTTT
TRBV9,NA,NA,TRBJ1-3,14,CASSLQGFGNTIYF,TGTGCCAGCAGCTTACAGGGATTTGGAAACACCATATATTTT
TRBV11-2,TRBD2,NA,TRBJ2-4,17,CASSFVGGGASKNIQYF,TGTGCCAGCAGCTTTGTTGGCGGGGGGGCCTCCAAAAACATTCAGTACTTC
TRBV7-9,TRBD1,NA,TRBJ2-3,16,CASSLDGQGSTDTQYF,TGTGCCAGCAGCTTGGATGGACAGGGGAGCACAGATACGCAGTATTTT
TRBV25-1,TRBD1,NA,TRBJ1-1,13,CASRGTDLTEAFF,TGTGCCAGCAGGGGGACAGACCTCACTGAAGCTTTCTTT
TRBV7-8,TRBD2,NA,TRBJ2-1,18,CASSLRPGGSPYYNEQFF,TGTGCCAGCAGCTTAAGGCCCGGGGGGAGCCCTTACTACAATGAGCAGTTCTTC
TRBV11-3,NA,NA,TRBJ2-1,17,CASSLAEGARGENEQFF,TGTGCCAGCAGCTTAGCTGAAGGCGCCAGGGGCGAGAATGAGCAGTTCTTC
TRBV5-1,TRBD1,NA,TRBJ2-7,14,CASSFGQGKYEQYF,TGCGCCAGCAGCTTCGGACAGGGGAAGTACGAGCAGTACTTC
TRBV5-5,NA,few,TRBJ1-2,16,CASSLVSGQEGYGYTF,TGTGCCAGCAGCTTGGTAAGCGGGCAGGAGGGCTATGGCTACACCTTC
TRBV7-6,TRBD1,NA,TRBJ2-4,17,CASSPRVQGAAKNIQYF,TGTGCCAGCAGCCCCCGTGTGCAGGGGGCAGCCAAAAACATTCAGTACTTC
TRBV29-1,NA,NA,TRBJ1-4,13,CSVGEGPNEKLFF,TGCAGCGTTGGGGAGGGACCTAATGAAAAACTGTTTTTT